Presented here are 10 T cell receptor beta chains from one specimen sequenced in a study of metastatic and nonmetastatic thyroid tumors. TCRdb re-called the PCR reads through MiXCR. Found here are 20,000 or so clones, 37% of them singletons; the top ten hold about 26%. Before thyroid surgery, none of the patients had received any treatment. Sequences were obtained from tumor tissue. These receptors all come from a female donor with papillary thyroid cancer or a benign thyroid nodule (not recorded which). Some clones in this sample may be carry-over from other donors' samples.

The DNA for the CDR3 is TGTGCCAGCAGGAGACTAGCGGGAGTAAAAGATACGCAGTATTTT. Amino acids: CASRRLAGVKDTQYF. This rearrangement joins TRBV6-1 to TRBJ2-3; 12 nucleotides line up with TRBD2. Germline V gene lookup returns CDR1 MNHNS and CDR2 SASEGT. This CDR3 has 15 residues. The ends lost 6 bases at V and 5 bases at J; junction bases unmatched: 6.

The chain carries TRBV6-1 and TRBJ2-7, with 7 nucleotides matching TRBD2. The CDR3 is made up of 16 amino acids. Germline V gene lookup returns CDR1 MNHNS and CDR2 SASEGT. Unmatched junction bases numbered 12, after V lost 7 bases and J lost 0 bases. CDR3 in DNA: TGTGCCAGCACTCGTATTGGGGGGAGGGACTCCTACGAGCAGTACTTC. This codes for CASTRIGGRDSYEQYF.

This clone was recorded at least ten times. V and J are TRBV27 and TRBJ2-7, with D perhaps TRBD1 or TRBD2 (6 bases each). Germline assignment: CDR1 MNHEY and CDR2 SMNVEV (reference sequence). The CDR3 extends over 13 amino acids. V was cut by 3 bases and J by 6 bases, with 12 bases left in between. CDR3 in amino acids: CASSFSGASEQYF. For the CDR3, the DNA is TGTGCCAGCAGTTTTTCGGGGGCGAGCGAGCAGTACTTC.

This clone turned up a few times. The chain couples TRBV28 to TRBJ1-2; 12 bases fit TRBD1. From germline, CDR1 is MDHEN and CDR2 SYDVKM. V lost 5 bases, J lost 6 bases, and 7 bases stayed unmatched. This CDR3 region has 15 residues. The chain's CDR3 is CASSIGTGGLDGYTF. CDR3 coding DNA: TGTGCCAGCAGTATAGGGACAGGGGGCTTAGATGGCTACACCTTC.

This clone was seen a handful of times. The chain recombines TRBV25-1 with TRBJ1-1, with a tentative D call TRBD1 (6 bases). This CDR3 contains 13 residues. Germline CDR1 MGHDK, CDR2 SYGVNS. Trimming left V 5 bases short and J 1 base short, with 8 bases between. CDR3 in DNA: TGTGCCAGCAGTAAACAGGGGAACACTGAAGCTTTCTTT. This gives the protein CASSKQGNTEAFF.

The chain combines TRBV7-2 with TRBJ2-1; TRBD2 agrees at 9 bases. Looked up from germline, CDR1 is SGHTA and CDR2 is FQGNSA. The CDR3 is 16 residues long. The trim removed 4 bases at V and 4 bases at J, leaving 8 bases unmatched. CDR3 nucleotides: TGTGCCAGCAGCTCTCAGGGACTAGCTGCGTACAATGAGCAGTTCTTC. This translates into CASSSQGLAAYNEQFF.

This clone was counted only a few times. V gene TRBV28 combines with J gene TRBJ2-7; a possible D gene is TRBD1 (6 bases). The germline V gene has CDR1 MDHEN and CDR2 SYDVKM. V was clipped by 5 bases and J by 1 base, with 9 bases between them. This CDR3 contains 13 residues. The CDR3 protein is CASSHRVSYEQYF. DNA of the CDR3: TGTGCCAGCAGTCACAGGGTATCCTACGAGCAGTACTTC.

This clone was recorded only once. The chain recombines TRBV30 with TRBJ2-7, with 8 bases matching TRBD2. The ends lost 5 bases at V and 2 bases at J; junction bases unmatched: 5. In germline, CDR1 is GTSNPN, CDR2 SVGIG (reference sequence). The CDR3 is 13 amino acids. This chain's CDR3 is CAWELADAYEQYF. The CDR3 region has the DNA TGTGCCTGGGAACTAGCGGATGCCTACGAGCAGTACTTC.

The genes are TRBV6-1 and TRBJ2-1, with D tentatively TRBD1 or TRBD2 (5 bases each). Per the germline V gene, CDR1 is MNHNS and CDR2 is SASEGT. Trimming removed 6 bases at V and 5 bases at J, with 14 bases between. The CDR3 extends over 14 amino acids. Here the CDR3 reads CASSLTLGDNEQFF. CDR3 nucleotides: TGTGCCAGCAGCTTAACACTGGGGGACAATGAGCAGTTCTTC.

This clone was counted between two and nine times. CDR3 sequence: CASRLLGRVGLFEQYF. The CDR3 region has the DNA TGTGCCAGCAGACTCCTAGGACGGGTTGGCTTGTTCGAGCAGTACTTC. The chain couples TRBV6-1 to TRBJ2-7; the D is unclear. V was trimmed by 6 bases and J by 6 bases, leaving 24 bases between them. The CDR3 covers 16 residues. In germline, CDR1 is MNHNS, CDR2 SASEGT.